One and the same sample provided the 10 T cell receptor beta chains below, sequenced in a study of molecular identifiers for immune sequencing clone quantification. TCRdb reprocessed the PCR reads via MiXCR and lists one record per CDR3 protein. The data contain around 320,000 distinct CDR3 sequences, roughly a quarter of them singletons. Sequences were obtained from naive CD8+ T cells from blood, with Jurkat cell RNA spiked in. Specified subset: FACS-sorted CD8+CD4-CCR7+CD45RA+ naive T cells. These receptors came from a human donor in good health. Some libraries in this study had Jurkat cell RNA spiked in.

The table lists this clonotype with many counts. The V and J genes are TRBV12-3 or TRBV12-4 and TRBJ2-3; perhaps TRBD2 as D (6 bases). V lost 6 bases to trimming and J lost 1 base, with 20 bases between them. The CDR3 is made up of 17 amino acids. The chain's CDR3 is CASSPQVGGKGTDTQYF. CDR3 coding DNA: TGTGCCAGCAGCCCTCAGGTCGGGGGAAAGGGCACAGATACGCAGTATTTT.

The V call is TRBV6-2 or TRBV6-3, the J call TRBJ2-5; no clear D gene. The CDR3 runs 18 residues. The V end was cut by 2 bases, the J end by 3 bases, with 22 bases between. Germline-derived CDR1 and CDR2 are MNHEY and SVGEGT. The CDR3 region has the DNA TGTGCCAGCAGTTACGGCGGCCGGATTCAGTTGGCGGAAGAGACCCAGTACTTC. Translating it yields CASSYGGRIQLAEETQYF.

As regards this clonotype: As the CDR3 is not closed by the conserved phenylalanine or tryptophan, this likely results from a read error. In DNA form, the CDR3 reads TGCAGTGCTAGAAAAAGCGGGACGCTGTCAGATACGCAGTATCTT. Its protein product is CSARKSGTLSDTQYL. J is TRBJ2-3 and V is TRBV20-1; 7 bases line up with TRBD2. CDR3 length equals 15 residues. CDR1 and CDR2 (germline): DFQATT, SNEGSKA (reference sequence). The V gene end was trimmed by 2 bases and the J gene end by 4 bases; junction bases not matched to a gene: 9.

The table lists this clonotype with a few counts. The CDR3 sequence: CASSHKRIREDTQYF. The CDR3 region has the DNA TGTGCCAGTAGTCATAAAAGGATCCGGGAAGATACGCAGTATTTT. The chain carries TRBV19 and TRBJ2-3; D possibly corresponds to TRBD2 (5 bases). Germline CDR1 is LNHDA and CDR2 is SQIVND (reference sequence). The CDR3 has 15 residues. The V end lost 5 bases, the J end lost 5 bases, and 17 bases lay between the germline ends. The full variable domain, its missing parts supplied by reference TRBV19 and TRBJ2-3, is DGGITQSPKYLFRKEGQNVTLSCEQNLNHDAMYWYRQDPGQGLRLIYYSQIVNDFQKGDIAEGYSVSREKKESFPLTVTSAQKNPTAFYLCASSHKRIREDTQYFGPGTRLTVL.

The chain couples TRBV7-9 to TRBJ2-7, with D perhaps TRBD2 (5 bases). The CDR3 has 13 amino acids. V was shortened by 2 bases and J by 6 bases, with 11 bases between the two germline ends. Germline V CDR1 and CDR2: SEHNR, FQNEAQ (reference sequence). The CDR3 sequence: CASSLSSAIEQYF. CDR3 DNA sequence: TGTGCCAGCAGCTTAAGTAGCGCGATCGAGCAGTACTTC.

This clonotype occurred a few times. This chain links TRBV3-1 with TRBJ2-2; the match to TRBD2 covers 9 bases. Germline V gene sequence: CDR1 LGHDT, CDR2 YNNKEL (reference sequence). The V gene end was trimmed by 0 bases and the J gene end by 6 bases; junction bases not matched to a gene: 8. There are 17 residues in the CDR3. The CDR3 here is CASSQETAGGPAGELFF. CDR3 nucleotide sequence: TGTGCCAGCAGCCAAGAAACAGCGGGGGGCCCAGCCGGGGAGCTGTTTTTT.

This clonotype occurred a few times. The chain links TRBV11-1 to TRBJ2-7, with 13 bases that match TRBD2. The germline V gene has CDR1 SGHAT and CDR2 FQDESV (reference sequence). The CDR3 has 18 amino acids. The J segment lost 2 bases and the V segment lost 5 bases, leaving 12 bases of the junction unmatched. CDR3: CASSLRTSGSSYAYEQYF. The CDR3 coding sequence is TGTGCCAGCAGCCTAAGGACTAGCGGGAGTAGCTATGCCTACGAGCAGTACTTC.

This clonotype was detected a few times. CDR3 bases: TGTGCCAGCAGCTTCCTCCCGGGACAGGGGGACACCGGGGAGCTGTTTTTT. This sequence encodes CASSFLPGQGDTGELFF. The rearrangement joins TRBV7-6 to TRBJ2-2, with TRBD1 identical over 11 bases. The V gene's germline CDR1 is SGHVS and CDR2 FNYEAQ. After removal of 3 bases from V and 3 bases from J, the junction contained 6 bases not matched to a gene. The CDR3 consists of 17 residues.

This clonotype was observed at least ten times. This chain links TRBV29-1 with TRBJ2-3; D remains unclear. The CDR3 runs to 15 residues. V was shortened by 0 bases and J by 4 bases, with 14 bases between the two germline ends. Germline V gene lookup returns CDR1 SQVTM and CDR2 ANQGSEA. In DNA form, the CDR3 reads TGCAGCGTTGAAGATCTAGACACGGCGGCAGATACGCAGTATTTT. Amino acid sequence: CSVEDLDTAADTQYF.

This clonotype has a count of ten or more. This chain links TRBV11-2 with TRBJ2-4, with D perhaps matching TRBD1 or TRBD2 (5 bases each). From germline, CDR1 is SGHAT and CDR2 FQNNGV. V dropped 7 bases and J dropped 0 bases, with 7 bases sitting between them. The CDR3 length is 13 residues. The CDR3 protein is CASMGVAKNIQYF. For the CDR3, the DNA is TGTGCCAGCATGGGGGTAGCCAAAAACATTCAGTACTTC.